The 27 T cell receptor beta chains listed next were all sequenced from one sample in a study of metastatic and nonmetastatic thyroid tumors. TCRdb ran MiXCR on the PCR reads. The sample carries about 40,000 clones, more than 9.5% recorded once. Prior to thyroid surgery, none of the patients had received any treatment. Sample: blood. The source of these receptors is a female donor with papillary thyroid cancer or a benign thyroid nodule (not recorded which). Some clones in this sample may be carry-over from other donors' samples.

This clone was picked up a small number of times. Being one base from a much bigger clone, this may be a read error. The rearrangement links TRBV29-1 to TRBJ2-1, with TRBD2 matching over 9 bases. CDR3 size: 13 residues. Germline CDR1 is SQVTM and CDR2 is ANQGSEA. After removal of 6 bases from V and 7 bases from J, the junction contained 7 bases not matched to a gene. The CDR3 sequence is CSVGLAGSNEQFF. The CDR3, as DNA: TGCAGCGTCGGTCTAGCGGGATCAAATGAGCAGTTCTTC.

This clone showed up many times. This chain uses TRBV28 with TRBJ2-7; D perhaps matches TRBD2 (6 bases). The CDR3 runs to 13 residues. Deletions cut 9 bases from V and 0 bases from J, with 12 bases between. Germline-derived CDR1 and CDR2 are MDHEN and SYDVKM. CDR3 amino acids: CASIRGSSYEQYF. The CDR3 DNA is TGTGCCAGTATACGGGGGAGCTCCTACGAGCAGTACTTC. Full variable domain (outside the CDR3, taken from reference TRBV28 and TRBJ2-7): DVKVTQSSRYLVKRTGEKVFLECVQDMDHENMFWYRQDPGLGLRLIYFSYDVKMKEKGDIPEGYSVSREKKERFSLILESASTNQTSMYLCASIRGSSYEQYFGPGTRLTVT.

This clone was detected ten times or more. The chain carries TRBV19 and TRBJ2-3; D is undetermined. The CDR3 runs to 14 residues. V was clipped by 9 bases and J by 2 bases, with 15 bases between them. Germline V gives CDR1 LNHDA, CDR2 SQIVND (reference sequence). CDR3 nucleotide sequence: TGTGCCAGCCAGTACGACACAGCCACAGATACGCAGTATTTT. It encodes CASQYDTATDTQYF. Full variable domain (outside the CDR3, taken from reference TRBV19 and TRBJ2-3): DGGITQSPKYLFRKEGQNVTLSCEQNLNHDAMYWYRQDPGQGLRLIYYSQIVNDFQKGDIAEGYSVSREKKESFPLTVTSAQKNPTAFYLCASQYDTATDTQYFGPGTRLTVL.

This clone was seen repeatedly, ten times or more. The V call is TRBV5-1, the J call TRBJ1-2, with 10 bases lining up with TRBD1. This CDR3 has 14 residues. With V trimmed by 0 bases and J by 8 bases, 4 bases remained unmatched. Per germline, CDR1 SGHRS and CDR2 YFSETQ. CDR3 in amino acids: CASSLGGTGDGYTF. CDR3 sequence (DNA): TGCGCCAGCAGCTTGGGGGGGACAGGGGACGGCTACACCTTC.

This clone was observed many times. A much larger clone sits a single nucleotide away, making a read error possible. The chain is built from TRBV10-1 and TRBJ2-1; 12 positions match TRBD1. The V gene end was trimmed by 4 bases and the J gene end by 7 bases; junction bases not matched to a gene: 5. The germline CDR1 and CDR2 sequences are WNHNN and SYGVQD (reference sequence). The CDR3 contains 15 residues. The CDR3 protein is CASSVGTGGRNEQFF. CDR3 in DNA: TGCGCCAGCAGTGTAGGGACAGGGGGCCGGAATGAGCAGTTCTTC.

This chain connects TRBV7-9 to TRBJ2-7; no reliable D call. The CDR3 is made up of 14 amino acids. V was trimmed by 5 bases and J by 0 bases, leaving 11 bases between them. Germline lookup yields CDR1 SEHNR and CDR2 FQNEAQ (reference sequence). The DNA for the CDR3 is TGTGCCAGCAGCCTACCGACCGACTCCTACGAGCAGTACTTC. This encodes CASSLPTDSYEQYF.

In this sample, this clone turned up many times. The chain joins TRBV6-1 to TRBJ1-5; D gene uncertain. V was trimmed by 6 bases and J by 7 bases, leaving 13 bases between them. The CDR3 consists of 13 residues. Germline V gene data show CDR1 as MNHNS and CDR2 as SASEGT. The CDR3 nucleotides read TGTGCCAGCAGCGTGGGGATGGGACAGCCCCAGCATTTT. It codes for CASSVGMGQPQHF.

This chain's CDR3 is CASSLEGFGELAHNEQYF. CDR3 bases: TGTGCCAGCAGCTTAGAAGGGTTCGGGGAGTTAGCTCACAACGAGCAGTACTTC. V usage is TRBV11-2 and J usage is TRBJ2-7; TRBD2 is a possible D gene (5 bases). Trimming cost V 0 bases and J 5 bases, with 23 bases left between them. The germline CDR1 and CDR2 sequences are SGHAT and FQNNGV. This CDR3 spans 18 amino acids.

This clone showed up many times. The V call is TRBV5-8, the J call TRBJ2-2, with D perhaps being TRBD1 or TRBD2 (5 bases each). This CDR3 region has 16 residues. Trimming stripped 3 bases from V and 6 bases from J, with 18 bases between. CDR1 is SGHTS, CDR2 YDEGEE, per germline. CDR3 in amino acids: CASSWQRLGVPGELFF. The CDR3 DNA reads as TGTGCCAGCAGCTGGCAGCGGCTAGGGGTCCCCGGGGAGCTGTTTTTT.

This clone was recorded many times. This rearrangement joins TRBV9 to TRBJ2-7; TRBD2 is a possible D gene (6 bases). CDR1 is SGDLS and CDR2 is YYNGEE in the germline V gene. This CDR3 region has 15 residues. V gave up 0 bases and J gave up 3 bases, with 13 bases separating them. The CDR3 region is CASSVAGGINYEQYF. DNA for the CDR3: TGTGCCAGCAGCGTAGCGGGCGGGATTAACTACGAGCAGTACTTC.

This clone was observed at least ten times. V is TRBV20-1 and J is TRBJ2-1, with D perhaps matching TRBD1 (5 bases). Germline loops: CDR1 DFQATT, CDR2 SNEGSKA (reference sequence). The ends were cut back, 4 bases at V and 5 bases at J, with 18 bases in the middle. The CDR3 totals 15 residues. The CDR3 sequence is CSANPLRQTDNEQFF. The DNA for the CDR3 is TGCAGTGCTAATCCCCTTCGACAGACAGACAATGAGCAGTTCTTC.

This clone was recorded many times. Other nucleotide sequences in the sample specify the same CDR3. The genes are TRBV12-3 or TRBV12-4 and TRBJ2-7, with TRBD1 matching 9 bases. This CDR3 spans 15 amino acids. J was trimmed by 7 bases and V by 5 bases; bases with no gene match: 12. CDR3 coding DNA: TGTGCCAGCAGTCTCGCCTGGGGACAGGGAATTGAGCAGTACTTC. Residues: CASSLAWGQGIEQYF.

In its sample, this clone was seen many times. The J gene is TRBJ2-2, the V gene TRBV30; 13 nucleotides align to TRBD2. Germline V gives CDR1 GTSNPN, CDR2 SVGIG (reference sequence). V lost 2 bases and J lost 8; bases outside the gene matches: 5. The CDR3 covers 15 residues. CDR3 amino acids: CAWSIGLAGVGELFF. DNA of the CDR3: TGTGCCTGGAGTATAGGACTAGCGGGAGTTGGGGAGCTGTTTTTT.

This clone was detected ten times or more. The CDR3 sequence is CASRRDRQETQYF. CDR3 coding DNA: TGTGCCAGCAGGCGGGACAGGCAAGAGACCCAGTACTTC. V usage is TRBV2 and J usage is TRBJ2-5; 8 bases line up with TRBD1. Trimming removed 6 bases from V and 2 bases from J; junction bases left unmatched: 2. This CDR3 has 13 residues. CDR1 and CDR2 from the germline V gene are SNHLY and FYNNEI.

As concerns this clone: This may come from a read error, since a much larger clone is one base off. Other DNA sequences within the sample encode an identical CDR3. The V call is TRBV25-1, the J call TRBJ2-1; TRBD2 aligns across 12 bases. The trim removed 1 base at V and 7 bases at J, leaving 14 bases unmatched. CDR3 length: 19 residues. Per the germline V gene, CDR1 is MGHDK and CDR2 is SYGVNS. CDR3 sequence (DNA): TGTGCCAGCAGTGAATTTGGACAGGTCGGACTAGCGGGGTCAAATGAGCAGTTCTTC. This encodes CASSEFGQVGLAGSNEQFF.

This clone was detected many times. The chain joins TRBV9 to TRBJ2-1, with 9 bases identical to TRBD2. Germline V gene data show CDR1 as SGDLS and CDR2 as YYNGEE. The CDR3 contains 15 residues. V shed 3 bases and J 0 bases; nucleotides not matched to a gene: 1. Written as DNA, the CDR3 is TGTGCCAGCAGCGCTAGCGGGATCTCCTACAATGAGCAGTTCTTC. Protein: CASSASGISYNEQFF.

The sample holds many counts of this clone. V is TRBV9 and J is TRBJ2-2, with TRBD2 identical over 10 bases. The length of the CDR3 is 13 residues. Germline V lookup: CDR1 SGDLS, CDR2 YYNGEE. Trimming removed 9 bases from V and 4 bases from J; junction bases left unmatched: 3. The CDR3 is CATSSGSTGELFF. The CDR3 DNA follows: TGTGCCACTTCTAGCGGGAGCACCGGGGAGCTGTTTTTT. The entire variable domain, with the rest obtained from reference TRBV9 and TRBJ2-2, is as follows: DSGVTQTPKHLITATGQRVTLRCSPRSGDLSVYWYQQSLDQGLQFLIQYYNGEERAKGNILERFSAQQFPDLHSELNLSSLELGDSALYFCATSSGSTGELFFGEGSRLTVL.

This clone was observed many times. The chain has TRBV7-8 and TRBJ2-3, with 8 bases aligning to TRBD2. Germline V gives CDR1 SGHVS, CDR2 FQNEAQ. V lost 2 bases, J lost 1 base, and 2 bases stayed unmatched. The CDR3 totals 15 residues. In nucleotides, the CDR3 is TGTGCCAGCAGCTTACGGGAGGGGGGCACAGATACGCAGTATTTT. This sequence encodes CASSLREGGTDTQYF.

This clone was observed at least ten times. CDR3 region: CASGLVYISTSAQGNEQFF. The CDR3 region has the DNA TGTGCTAGTGGTTTGGTATATATAAGTACTAGCGCTCAGGGGAATGAGCAGTTCTTC. The V gene is TRBV12-5, the J gene TRBJ2-1; a possible D gene is TRBD2 (7 bases). Germline V lookup: CDR1 LGHNT, CDR2 FRNRAP. With 0 bases removed from V and 7 bases from J, the gap between germline ends came to 25 bases. This CDR3 contains 19 residues.

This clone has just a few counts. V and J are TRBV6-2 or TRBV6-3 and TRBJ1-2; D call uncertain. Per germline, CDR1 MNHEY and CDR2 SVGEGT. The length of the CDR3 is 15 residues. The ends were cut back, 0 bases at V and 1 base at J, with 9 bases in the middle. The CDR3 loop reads CASSYSKQSNYGYTF. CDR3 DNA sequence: TGTGCCAGCAGTTACTCGAAGCAGAGTAACTATGGCTACACCTTC.

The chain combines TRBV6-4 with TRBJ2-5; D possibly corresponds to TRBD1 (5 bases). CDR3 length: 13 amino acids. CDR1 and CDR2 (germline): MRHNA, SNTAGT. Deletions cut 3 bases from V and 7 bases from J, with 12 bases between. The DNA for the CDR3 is TGTGCCAGCAGTGAAGGCCCTACAGGGACCCAGTACTTC. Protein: CASSEGPTGTQYF.

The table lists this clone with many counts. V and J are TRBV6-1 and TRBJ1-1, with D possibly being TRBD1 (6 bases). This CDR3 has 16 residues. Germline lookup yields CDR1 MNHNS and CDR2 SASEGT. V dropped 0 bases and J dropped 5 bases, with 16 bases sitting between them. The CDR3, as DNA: TGTGCCAGCAGTGAAGCGCTTGGGGGGCTGGGTACTGAAGCTTTCTTT. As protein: CASSEALGGLGTEAFF.

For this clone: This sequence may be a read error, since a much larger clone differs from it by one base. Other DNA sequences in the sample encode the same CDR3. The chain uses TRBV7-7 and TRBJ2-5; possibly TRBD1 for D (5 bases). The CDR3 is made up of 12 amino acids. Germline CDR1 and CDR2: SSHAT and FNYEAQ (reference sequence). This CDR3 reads CASSDRGETQYF. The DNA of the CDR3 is TGTGCTAGCAGCGACAGAGGTGAGACCCAGTACTTC.

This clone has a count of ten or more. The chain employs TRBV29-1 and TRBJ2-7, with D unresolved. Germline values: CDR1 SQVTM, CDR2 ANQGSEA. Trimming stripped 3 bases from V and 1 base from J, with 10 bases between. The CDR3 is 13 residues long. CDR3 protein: CSVESPVSYEQYF. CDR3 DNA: TGCAGCGTTGAGTCTCCTGTTTCCTACGAGCAGTACTTC.

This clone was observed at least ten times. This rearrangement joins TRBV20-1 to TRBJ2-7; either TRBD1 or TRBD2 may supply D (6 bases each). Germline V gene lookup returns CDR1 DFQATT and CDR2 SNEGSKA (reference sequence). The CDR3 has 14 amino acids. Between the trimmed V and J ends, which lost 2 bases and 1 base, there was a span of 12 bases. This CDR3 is CSARRGRASYEQYF. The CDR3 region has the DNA TGCAGTGCTAGACGGGGGCGAGCATCCTACGAGCAGTACTTC.

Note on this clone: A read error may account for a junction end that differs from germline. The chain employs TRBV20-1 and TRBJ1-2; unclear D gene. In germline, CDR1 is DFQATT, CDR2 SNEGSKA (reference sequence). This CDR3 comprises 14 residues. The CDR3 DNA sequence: TGCAGTGCTAGAGATTGGCCGCGAGGGTATGTCTACACCTTC. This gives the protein CSARDWPRGYVYTF.

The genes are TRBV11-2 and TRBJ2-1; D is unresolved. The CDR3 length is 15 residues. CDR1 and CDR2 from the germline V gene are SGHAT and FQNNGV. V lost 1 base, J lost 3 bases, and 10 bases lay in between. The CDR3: CASSLGHGFYNEQFF. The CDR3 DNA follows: TGTGCCAGCAGCTTAGGTCATGGGTTCTACAATGAGCAGTTCTTC.